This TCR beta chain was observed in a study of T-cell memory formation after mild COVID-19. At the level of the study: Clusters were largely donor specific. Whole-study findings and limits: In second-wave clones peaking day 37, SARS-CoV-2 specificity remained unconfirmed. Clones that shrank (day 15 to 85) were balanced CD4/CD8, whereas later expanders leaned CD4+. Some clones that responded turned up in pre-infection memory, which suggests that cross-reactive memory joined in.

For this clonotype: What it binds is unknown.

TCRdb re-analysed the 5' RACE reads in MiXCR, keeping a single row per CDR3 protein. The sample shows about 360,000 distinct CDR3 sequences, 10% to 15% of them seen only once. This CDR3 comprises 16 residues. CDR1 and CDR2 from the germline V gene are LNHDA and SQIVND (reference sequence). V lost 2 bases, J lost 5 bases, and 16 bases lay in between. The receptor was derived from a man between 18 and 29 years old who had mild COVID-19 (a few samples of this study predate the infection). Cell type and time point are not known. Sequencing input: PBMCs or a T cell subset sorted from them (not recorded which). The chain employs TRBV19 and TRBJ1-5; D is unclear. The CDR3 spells CASSIRFRLGDQPQHF. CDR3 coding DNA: TGTGCCAGTAGTATACGGTTCAGGTTGGGCGATCAGCCCCAGCATTTT.